This is a list of T cell receptor beta chains from one sample in a study of beta chain features in type 1 diabetes. Assay: immunoSEQ multiplex PCR; the TCRdb copy retains only in-frame clones and omits some. The sample holds 600,000 to 650,000 clones, roughly 15% seen once. Sequencing input: naive CD4+ T cells from blood. The receptors here all came from a man younger than 35 in good health. Both conserved end residues are part of each CDR3. The D gene is left open where the match is weak. Size is omitted from some rows. Given values are once, few, many or a class for expanded clones.

abundance	v_gene	j_gene	d_gene	CDR3aa	CDR3nt
.	TRBV4-1	TRBJ2-5	TRBD1	CASSQPDRGHLGTQYF	TGCGCCAGCAGCCAACCCGACAGGGGGCATCTGGGGACCCAGTACTTC
.	TRBV7-6	TRBJ2-3	.	CASSLGGTQYF	TGTGCCAGCAGTCTGGGAGGAACGCAGTATTTT
.	TRBV7-2	TRBJ2-1	.	CASSLGPYNEQFF	TGTGCCAGCAGCTTGGGACCCTACAATGAGCAGTTCTTC
.	TRBV4-1	TRBJ2-7	TRBD2	CASSQDGGRARYEQYF	TGCGCCAGCAGCCAAGATGGTGGGAGGGCCCGCTACGAGCAGTACTTC
few	TRBV9	TRBJ1-2	TRBD1	CASSATGYYGYTF	TGTGCCAGCAGCGCGACAGGGTACTATGGCTACACCTTC
few	TRBV27	TRBJ1-2	TRBD1	CASRIQGAGYGYTF	TGTGCCAGCAGGATACAGGGGGCCGGCTATGGCTACACCTTC
.	TRBV5-1	TRBJ1-2	.	CASSETVYGYTF	TGCGCCAGCAGCGAGACAGTCTATGGCTACACCTTC
.	TRBV7-2	TRBJ2-3	.	CASKIRVFYTDTQYF	TGTGCCAGCAAAATAAGGGTCTTTTACACAGATACGCAGTATTTT
few	TRBV5-1	TRBJ2-6	TRBD1	CASSRDRVYNVLTF	TGCGCCAGCAGCCGAGACAGGGTTTACAACGTCCTGACTTTC
few	TRBV4-1	TRBJ2-2	TRBD2	CASRTSGRRELFF	TGCGCCAGCCGGACTAGCGGGAGGAGGGAGCTGTTTTTT
.	TRBV2	TRBJ1-3	.	CASSGGGAGNTIYF	TGTGCCAGCAGCGGAGGGGGGGCCGGAAACACCATATATTTT
.	TRBV14	TRBJ1-1	.	CASGGGTEAFF	TGTGCCAGCGGGGGAGGGACTGAAGCTTTCTTT
many	TRBV7-9	TRBJ2-1	TRBD2	CASSKAGASYNEQFF	TGTGCCAGCAGCAAAGCGGGAGCATCTTACAATGAGCAGTTCTTC
.	TRBV6-5	TRBJ1-2	.	CASRNRNFGYTF	TGTGCCAGCAGGAACAGGAACTTTGGCTACACCTTC
.	TRBV30	TRBJ1-5	.	CAWRKGHNSNQPQHF	TGTGCCTGGAGAAAAGGGCATAATAGCAATCAGCCCCAGCATTTT
once	TRBV4-2	TRBJ1-6	.	CASSAPTNSPLHF	TGTGCCAGCAGCGCTCCAACAAATTCACCCCTCCACTTT
.	TRBV11-2	TRBJ1-2	TRBD1	CASSLSGQGLGGYTF	TGTGCCAGCAGCTTGAGCGGACAGGGGTTGGGTGGCTACACCTTC
few	TRBV4-2	TRBJ2-7	.	CASRQDSPYEQYF	TGTGCCAGCAGGCAAGACTCCCCCTACGAGCAGTACTTC
.	TRBV20-1	TRBJ2-5	.	CSAKWETQYF	TGCAGTGCGAAGTGGGAGACCCAGTACTTC
few	TRBV5-1	TRBJ1-3	.	CASSEPTGSGNTIYF	TGCGCCAGCAGCGAACCAACGGGCTCTGGAAACACCATATATTTT
few	TRBV2	TRBJ2-7	.	CASSLTGYYEQYF	TGTGCCAGCAGCCTTACAGGGTACTACGAGCAGTACTTC
.	TRBV6-5	TRBJ1-2	TRBD1	CASKGQGDFYGYTF	TGTGCCAGCAAAGGCCAGGGGGACTTCTATGGCTACACCTTC
few	TRBV7-9	TRBJ1-5	.	CASRREPRKKRNQPQHF	TGTGCCAGCCGCCGGGAACCCCGAAAGAAGAGGAATCAGCCCCAGCATTTT
few	TRBV5-1	TRBJ2-2	.	CASSSLGNTGELFF	TGCGCCAGCAGCTCGCTGGGGAACACCGGGGAGCTGTTTTTT
few	TRBV5-1	TRBJ2-7	.	CASSLDGAYEQYF	TGCGCCAGCAGCTTGGACGGCGCCTACGAGCAGTACTTC
few	TRBV7-3	TRBJ2-5	.	CASSGRGSETQYF	TGTGCCAGCAGCGGGAGAGGGTCAGAGACCCAGTACTTC
.	TRBV15	TRBJ2-1	TRBD2	CATSRGSASGRPKYNEQFF	TGTGCCACCAGCAGAGGATCGGCTAGCGGGAGGCCAAAATACAATGAGCAGTTCTTC
many	TRBV28	TRBJ2-3	.	CASTSRVGTQYF	TGTGCCAGCACCTCCCGGGTGGGTACGCAGTATTTT
.	TRBV9	TRBJ2-3	.	CASSYRAGVLSDTQYF	TGTGCCAGCAGCTATAGAGCAGGTGTCCTTTCAGATACGCAGTATTTT
.	TRBV6-5	TRBJ1-5	.	CASSHSHQPQHF	TGTGCCAGCAGCCATTCCCATCAGCCCCAGCATTTT
once	TRBV6-6	TRBJ1-1	.	CASNSRVITEAFF	TGTGCCAGCAACTCCAGGGTTATAACTGAAGCTTTCTTT
few	TRBV30	TRBJ1-2	.	CAWSVQLYGYTF	TGTGCCTGGAGTGTACAGCTCTATGGCTACACCTTC
few	TRBV28	TRBJ2-7	TRBD1	CASTSLGQGYEQYF	TGTGCCAGCACCTCGTTGGGACAGGGATACGAGCAGTACTTC
few	TRBV6-4	TRBJ2-7	TRBD1	CASSAPNRGPYEQYF	TGTGCCAGCAGTGCCCCTAACAGGGGGCCCTACGAGCAGTACTTC
.	TRBV7-3	TRBJ2-7	TRBD1	CASQGATYEQYF	TGTGCCAGCCAGGGGGCAACCTACGAGCAGTACTTC
few	TRBV14	TRBJ1-1	.	CASSQDRRNTEAFF	TGTGCCAGCAGCCAAGACAGGCGGAACACTGAAGCTTTCTTT
few	TRBV25-1	TRBJ1-2	.	CASSATGRNNYGYTF	TGTGCCAGCAGTGCCACGGGACGGAATAACTATGGCTACACCTTC
few	TRBV6-6	TRBJ2-6	.	CASSRDLSRGTNVLTF	TGTGCCAGCAGTCGAGATCTGAGTAGGGGGACCAACGTCCTGACTTTC
.	TRBV15	TRBJ2-1	TRBD2	CATSRDPGLGGNEQFF	TGTGCCACCAGCAGAGATCCGGGACTAGGAGGAAATGAGCAGTTCTTC
.	TRBV4-2	TRBJ1-4	.	CASSQEGKASNEKLFF	TGTGCCAGCAGCCAGGAAGGAAAGGCTTCTAATGAAAAACTGTTTTTT
few	TRBV7-3	TRBJ2-3	.	CASSPMGRRSTDTQYF	TGTGCCAGCAGCCCCATGGGAAGGAGGAGCACAGATACGCAGTATTTT
.	TRBV2	TRBJ1-1	TRBD1	CASRPRQGYTEAFF	TGTGCCAGCAGGCCTAGACAGGGGTACACTGAAGCTTTCTTT
.	TRBV7-8	TRBJ1-1	.	CASSLATENTEAFF	TGTGCCAGCAGCTTAGCTACAGAGAACACTGAAGCTTTCTTT
.	TRBV27	TRBJ2-2	.	CASRGAGTSTGELFF	TGTGCCAGCAGAGGGGCGGGGACGTCTACCGGGGAGCTGTTTTTT
.	TRBV7-9	TRBJ2-7	TRBD2	CASSLGGLAGGFEQYF	TGTGCCAGCAGCTTAGGGGGACTAGCGGGAGGGTTCGAGCAGTACTTC
.	TRBV5-4	TRBJ2-1	TRBD2	CASSIGTSGAYNEQFF	TGTGCCAGCAGCATTGGGACTAGCGGGGCATACAATGAGCAGTTCTTC
few	TRBV4-1	TRBJ2-2	TRBD1	CASSRILTGQSPGELFF	TGCGCCAGCAGCCGGATACTGACAGGGCAATCCCCCGGGGAGCTGTTTTTT
.	TRBV5-4	TRBJ2-3	TRBD2	CASSPSGALTDTQYF	TGTGCCAGCAGCCCTAGCGGGGCTCTCACAGATACGCAGTATTTT
.	TRBV20-1	TRBJ2-5	TRBD2	CSAKGLAGPYF	TGCAGTGCTAAGGGACTAGCGGGGCCTTACTTC
.	TRBV5-1	TRBJ2-7	.	CASSRQGGYEQYF	TGCGCCAGCAGTAGACAGGGAGGCTACGAGCAGTACTTC
.	TRBV5-4	TRBJ2-1	TRBD1	CASSSDRGRYNEQFF	TGTGCCAGCAGCTCGGACAGGGGGCGCTACAATGAGCAGTTCTTC
few	TRBV9	TRBJ2-2	.	CASSGSPRGKGIGELFF	TGTGCCAGCAGCGGGTCCCCGCGGGGCAAAGGGATCGGGGAGCTGTTTTTT
.	TRBV14	TRBJ2-1	TRBD2	CASSQAPPGLVRNEQFF	TGTGCCAGCAGCCAAGCCCCGCCGGGACTAGTACGCAATGAGCAGTTCTTC
few	TRBV29-1	TRBJ1-1	.	CSVERDTSGTEAFF	TGCAGCGTTGAACGGGACACCTCGGGGACTGAAGCTTTCTTT
once	TRBV6-6	TRBJ1-1	.	CASIGAATNTEAFF	TGTGCCAGCATTGGGGCAGCGACGAACACTGAAGCTTTCTTT
.	TRBV25-1	TRBJ2-3	.	CASSVARLADTQYF	TGTGCCAGCAGTGTGGCTAGATTAGCGGATACGCAGTATTTT
few	TRBV19	TRBJ2-1	TRBD2	CASKNTGTILNEQFF	TGTGCCAGTAAAAATACCGGGACTATCCTCAATGAGCAGTTCTTC
many	TRBV10-3	TRBJ2-1	TRBD2	CAIGLAGANEQFF	TGTGCCATCGGACTAGCGGGGGCCAATGAGCAGTTCTTC
many	TRBV10-3	TRBJ2-3	.	CAISESAGKDTQYF	TGTGCCATCAGTGAGTCGGCAGGCAAAGATACGCAGTATTTT